This entry concerns a single T cell receptor (beta chain). This receptor's antigen is unknown. Nothing much larger sits one base from this clone, and base qualities are not available. The germline V end is reduced by 3 bases and the J end by 6 bases; junction bases left unmatched: 6. The germline V gene supplies CDR1 KGHSH and CDR2 LQKENI. Including the terminal cysteine and phenylalanine, the CDR3 comprises 14 residues. Left in the record is the CDR3 DNA by itself, 42 bases read in frame from the first base. The immunoSEQ Assay, a bias-controlled multiplex PCR, was used to amplify TCRbeta CDR3 regions from genomic DNA. The original pipeline was this. Within the assay, amplification of reference gene primers was used to estimate how many nucleated cells each sample contained. To quantify the absolute abundance of each unique TCRbeta CDR3 rearrangement, sequence reads were collapsed and filtered. For each sample, productive Simpson clonality was calculated by taking the square root of Simpson's diversity index across productive rearrangements. The table was pulled from immuneACCESS by TCRdb, which kept in-frame rearrangements only. Such tables lose some clones; where checked, under half of the loss comes from unresolved V genes, and the rest has no known cause. For V, J and clone size, that table is used; D and trimming come from the DNA. This sample holds about 74,000 clones; more than 90% were observed only once. The top ten clones comprise 1.4% to 1.5% of the sample.

Each collaborating institution followed its own protocols to collect whole blood in K2EDTA tubes. For TCRbeta analysis, collaborators shipped samples as frozen whole blood, isolated PBMCs, or DNA extracted from either of those sample types. The data derive from a study of blood T cell repertoires in COVID-19 (dated by TCRdb to the early 2020s). Regarding the research as a whole: Collaborator samples came from the United States, Italy and Spain and covered acute and convalescent phases of COVID-19. The repertoires were made available in a free public database intended to serve as a resource for research on the immune response to SARS-CoV-2. Subjects who had been exposed to COVID-19, were actively infected with it, or had recovered from it provided the deeply sampled blood TCRbeta repertoires that made up the dataset. The prospective study material was composed of cDNA or gDNA derived from T cells, B-cell-depleted T cells, or PBMCs. Where HLA class I and class II types were available, the types were taken from metadata supplied by the sample provider, not from assay-based typing. Samples were obtained from the ongoing ImmuneRACE study (first 160 participants) and from about 1,300 subjects provided by 6 global collaborators. Nearly every sample came with metadata listing a de-identified subject ID, COVID-19 status, age in years and sex.

Study-wide findings and limitations: How much clinical and demographic metadata was included differed by source and by participant, and the metadata was provided uncurated.

The clonotype originates from a man aged 45 to 65 with acute or convalescent COVID-19. In this chain, TRBV18 is recombined with TRBJ1-2; the junction holds 8 bases that match TRBD1. Specimen: peripheral blood. CDR3 protein: CASSPSTGADGYTF. The nucleotide sequence reads TGTGCCAGCTCACCCTCGACAGGGGCGGATGGCTACACCTTC.